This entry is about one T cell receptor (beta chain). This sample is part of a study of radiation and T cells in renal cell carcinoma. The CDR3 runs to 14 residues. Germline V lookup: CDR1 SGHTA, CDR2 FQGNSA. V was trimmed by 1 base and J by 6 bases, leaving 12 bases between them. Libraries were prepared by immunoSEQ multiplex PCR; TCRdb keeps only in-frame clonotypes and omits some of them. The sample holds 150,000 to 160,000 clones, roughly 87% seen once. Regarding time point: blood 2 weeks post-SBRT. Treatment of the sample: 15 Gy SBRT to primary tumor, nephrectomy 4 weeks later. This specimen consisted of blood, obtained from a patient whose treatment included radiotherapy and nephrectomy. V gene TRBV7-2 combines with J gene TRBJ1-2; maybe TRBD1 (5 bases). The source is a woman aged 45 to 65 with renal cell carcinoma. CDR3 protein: CASSLGGNGDGYTF. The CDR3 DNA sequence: TGTGCCAGCAGCTTAGGGGGGAACGGGGATGGCTACACCTTC.